The clone carrying this T cell receptor (beta chain) occurred a few times. Its antigen is not known. Use of 60 Vbeta and 13 Jbeta primers characterized the PCR. Libraries were prepared by immunoSEQ multiplex PCR; TCRdb keeps only in-frame clonotypes and omits some of them. In the table there are approximately 150,000 clones, 75% to 90% of which are singletons. The sample comes from a study of cytomegalovirus exposure and HLA in healthy donors. Regarding the study as a whole: Some V segments (TRBV6-2 and TRBV6-3 among them) were excluded as indistinguishable. In vitro assays verified that three CMV-associated chains recognized CMV antigens specifically.

Germline V gene data show CDR1 as GTSNPN and CDR2 as SVGIG (reference sequence). This CDR3 is 13 amino acids long. Trimming removed 0 bases at V and 4 bases at J, with 6 bases between. The sample taken for sequencing was PBMCs. The chain has TRBV30 and TRBJ2-2; D not certain. This sequence was found in a young woman in good health and CMV-seronegative. The CDR3 here is CAWSVQSTGELFF. CDR3 nucleotides: TGTGCCTGGAGTGTACAAAGCACCGGGGAGCTGTTTTTT.